This TCR beta chain was profiled in a study of neoadjuvant anti-PD-1 for oral cavity cancer. Study-wide background: Non-progressing patients received a fourth nivolumab dose near day 43, then surgery on days 50-56. Whole-study findings and limits: TCR analyses covered only a few patients per response group.

The time point denotes: after neoadjuvant nivolumab, at surgical resection. Produced via immunoSEQ multiplex PCR; TCRdb's table is partial and in-frame only. The data hold around 8,000 clones, with roughly three fifths observed a single time. The CDR3 covers 12 residues. The trim removed 8 bases at V and 5 bases at J, leaving 2 bases unmatched. CDR1 and CDR2 (germline): PRHDT, FYEKMQ (reference sequence). To note about this clone: What it recognizes is unknown.

The source was PBMCs, collected after nivolumab (anti-PD-1) treatment. The rearrangement uses TRBV13 and TRBJ1-2; 10 bases agree with TRBD1. The sequence was collected from a person aged 35-79 years with oral cavity squamous cell carcinoma. The CDR3 protein is CASGQGGYGYTF. The CDR3 DNA is TGTGCCAGCGGACAGGGGGGATATGGCTACACCTTC.